This TCR beta chain emerged from a study of blood T cell repertoires in COVID-19 (dated by TCRdb to 2018 to 2020). With respect to the entire study: Samples from collaborators originated in the United States, Italy and Spain and spanned both the acute and convalescent phases of COVID-19. The prospective study material was composed of cDNA or gDNA derived from T cells, B-cell-depleted T cells, or PBMCs. Subjects who had been exposed to COVID-19, were actively infected with it, or had recovered from it provided the deeply sampled blood TCRbeta repertoires that made up the dataset. A freely available public database, intended as a resource for researchers studying the immune response to SARS-CoV-2, is where the repertoires were released. Samples were obtained from the ongoing ImmuneRACE study (first 160 participants) and from about 1,300 subjects provided by 6 global collaborators. Nearly every sample came with metadata listing a de-identified subject ID, COVID-19 status, age in years and sex. HLA class I and class II types, where available, came from metadata supplied by the sample provider rather than from assay-based typing. The paper as a whole reports these results and caveats: Clinical and demographic metadata were provided uncurated, with the amount varying by source and participant.

TCRbeta CDR3 regions were amplified from genomic DNA by means of the immunoSEQ Assay, a bias-controlled multiplex PCR. Regarding the original processing steps: Within the assay, amplification of reference gene primers was used to estimate how many nucleated cells each sample contained. Sequence reads were collapsed and filtered to measure the absolute abundance of every unique TCRbeta CDR3 rearrangement. For each sample, productive Simpson clonality was calculated as the square root of Simpson's diversity index across productive rearrangements. TCRdb re-hosts the immuneACCESS table, in-frame sequences only. Its copies lack some clones; in the studies checked, an unresolved V gene accounts for under half of them, and the cause for the rest is not known. V, J and clone size reflect that table, while D and trimming were determined from the DNA. Counted in this sample were over 150,000 clones; roughly four fifths of them appeared once. Clones ranked in the top ten supply 7.6% of the sample.

Concerning this clone itself: What antigen it recognizes has not been identified. There are no base qualities to consult, and no much larger clone falls within one base.

In Seattle, one collaborating source enrolled patients while the infection was active and tracked those patients longitudinally over the course of disease. Whole blood was collected in K2EDTA tubes by collaborating institutions according to the institutions' own protocols. For TCRbeta analysis, collaborators shipped samples as frozen whole blood, isolated PBMCs, or DNA extracted from either of those sample types. Per the germline V gene, MNHEY is the CDR1 and SVGAGI is the CDR2. The V end gives up 0 bases and the J end 6 bases, leaving 10 bases in the junction not matched to a gene. The CDR3 has 16 amino acids, counting the end cysteine and phenylalanine. Only the CDR3 DNA is retained, 48 bases long and in frame from the first base.

Recombination connected TRBV6-5 to TRBJ1-2; TRBD1 matches 7 bases in the middle. Sequenced input: peripheral blood. This sequence originates from a woman aged 70-85 years with COVID-19, enrolled during active disease. The CDR3 region reads CASSYSLPGQSHGYTF. Here is the DNA: TGTGCCAGCAGTTACTCGCTCCCGGGACAGAGCCATGGCTACACCTTC.